The 29 T cell receptor beta chains listed next were all sequenced from one sample in a study of T-cell memory formation after mild COVID-19. TCRdb fed the 5' RACE reads into MiXCR, producing one record per CDR3 protein. The sample includes about 150,000 distinct CDR3 sequences, around a third of them seen just once. Input material: PBMCs or a T cell subset sorted from them (not recorded which). These receptors all come from an adult woman who had mild COVID-19 (a few samples of this study predate the infection). Cell type and time point are not known.

The table lists this clonotype with a few counts. V and J are TRBV4-1 and TRBJ2-7; 8 bases are shared with TRBD1. The CDR3 sequence is 15 residues long. Germline loops: CDR1 MGHRA, CDR2 YSYEKL. Trimming cost V 1 base and J 2 bases; bases outside gene matches: 4. The DNA for the CDR3 is TGCGCCAGCAGCCAAGCCGCGGGACAGGCCTACGAGCAGTACTTC. Its translation is CASSQAAGQAYEQYF.

This clonotype appeared a few times. V usage is TRBV7-9 and J usage is TRBJ2-3; D is unresolved. This CDR3 comprises 19 residues. Trimming shortened V by 3 bases and J by 4 bases, and 26 bases separated the two germline ends. Looked up from germline, CDR1 is SEHNR and CDR2 is FQNEAQ (reference sequence). The CDR3 reads CASSLDPVTDSGLPDTQYF. CDR3 DNA sequence: TGTGCCAGCAGCTTGGACCCGGTTACGGATTCAGGCCTCCCAGATACGCAGTATTTT.

In its sample, this clonotype was seen a few times. V usage is TRBV7-2 and J usage is TRBJ2-1, with a tentative D call TRBD1 (6 bases). Looked up from germline, CDR1 is SGHTA and CDR2 is FQGNSA. The V end was cut by 5 bases, the J end by 8 bases, with 16 bases between. The CDR3 consists of 14 residues. CDR3 protein: CASSPRLGADEQFF. In DNA, the CDR3 is TGTGCCAGCAGCCCCAGGCTGGGGGCGGATGAGCAGTTCTTC.

With respect to this clonotype: One end of the junction varies from germline; a read error may be responsible. The V gene is TRBV6-6, the J gene TRBJ2-3; D unresolved. Germline values: CDR1 MNHNY, CDR2 SVGAGI (reference sequence). The length of the CDR3 is 15 residues. The CDR3 DNA follows: TGTGCCAGCAGACTTAAGTTGACGTCCCAAGAGACCCAGTACTTT. It yields the protein CASRLKLTSQETQYF.

The chain carries TRBV21-1 and TRBJ2-1; the table's TRBD1 call for D was not verified on the DNA. TRBV21-1 is classified as a pseudogene. The CDR3 loop spans 13 amino acids. In nucleotides, the CDR3 is TGTGCCAGCAGCAACGCTAGGGGGGGTGAGCAGTTCTTC. Translation gives CASSNARGGEQFF.

This sequence joins TRBV11-3 and TRBJ1-6; 7 bases are a match to TRBD1. This CDR3 spans 15 amino acids. Germline V gene data show CDR1 as SGHNT and CDR2 as YENEEA. The V and J ends lost 5 bases and 7 bases, in that order; junction bases with no gene match: 8. CDR3 amino acids: CASSNYRDRNSPLHF. The DNA of the CDR3 is TGTGCCAGCAGCAATTACCGGGACAGAAATTCACCCCTCCACTTT.

This clonotype was counted a few times. This sequence joins TRBV29-1 and TRBJ1-1, with 7 positions matching TRBD1. This CDR3 contains 13 residues. V shed 5 bases, J shed 6 bases, and the junction held 9 bases outside the gene matches. CDR1 SQVTM and CDR2 ANQGSEA come from the germline V gene. The CDR3 region is CSVLGQGVAEAFF. CDR3 sequence (DNA): TGCAGCGTTTTAGGGCAGGGGGTCGCTGAAGCTTTCTTT.

The rearrangement links TRBV5-4 to TRBJ2-7; 11 nucleotides match TRBD2. This CDR3 comprises 15 residues. Germline V gives CDR1 SGHNT, CDR2 YYREEE (reference sequence). V lost 4 bases, J lost 3 bases, and 6 bases stayed unmatched. Here the CDR3 DNA reads TGTGCCAGCAGCCACACTAGCGGGGGCGTCTACGAGCAGTACTTC. Its protein product is CASSHTSGGVYEQYF. Supplemented by reference TRBV5-4 and TRBJ2-7, the full variable domain reads ETGVTQSPTHLIKTRGQQVTLRCSSQSGHNTVSWYQQALGQGPQFIFQYYREEENGRGNFPPRFSGLQFPNYSSELNVNALELDDSALYLCASSHTSGGVYEQYFGPGTRLTVT.

The V gene is TRBV5-1, the J gene TRBJ2-7, with 10 bases fitting TRBD1. There are 15 residues in the CDR3. V lost 1 base, J lost 5 bases, and 6 bases stayed unmatched. Germline values: CDR1 SGHRS, CDR2 YFSETQ. The DNA for the CDR3 is TGCGCCAGCAGCTTGCGGGGGACAGGGGTCCACGAGCAGTACTTC. Protein: CASSLRGTGVHEQYF.

This clonotype appeared a few times. This rearrangement joins TRBV6-2 or TRBV6-3 to TRBJ2-3; possibly TRBD1 or TRBD2 for D (5 bases each). The CDR3 runs 16 residues. Trimming pared 6 bases from V and 2 bases from J, leaving 18 bases between. Germline V gives CDR1 MNHEY, CDR2 SVGEGT. The CDR3 is CASSRPLGTYTDTQYF. Here the CDR3 DNA reads TGTGCCAGCAGCCGCCCCCTGGGGACCTACACAGATACGCAGTATTTT.

The sample holds a few counts of this clonotype. The rearrangement links TRBV5-1 to TRBJ1-1; tentative D call: TRBD1 (6 bases). Germline V gives CDR1 SGHRS, CDR2 YFSETQ. V was pared by 3 bases and J by 8 bases, with 11 bases between. This CDR3 is 12 amino acids long. The DNA for the CDR3 is TGCGCCAGCAGCTGGGGGGGGACAGAAGCTTTCTTT. Translation: CASSWGGTEAFF. Full variable domain (outside the CDR3, taken from reference TRBV5-1 and TRBJ1-1): KAGVTQTPRYLIKTRGQQVTLSCSPISGHRSVSWYQQTPGQGLQFLFEYFSETQRNKGNFPGRFSGRQFSNSRSEMNVSTLELGDSALYLCASSWGGTEAFFGQGTRLTVV.

The chain carries TRBV7-9 and TRBJ1-1; D is uncertain. The length of the CDR3 is 15 residues. Germline lookup yields CDR1 SEHNR and CDR2 FQNEAQ (reference sequence). V was clipped by 1 base and J by 5 bases, with 14 bases between them. The CDR3 reads CASSLEARGTTEAFF. Written as DNA, the CDR3 is TGTGCCAGCAGCTTAGAGGCCCGCGGCACGACTGAAGCTTTCTTT.

This clonotype was observed a few times. V and J are TRBV6-2 or TRBV6-3 and TRBJ1-5, with unresolved D. This CDR3 comprises 13 residues. CDR1 is MNHEY, CDR2 SVGEGT, per germline. V lost 2 bases to trimming and J lost 5 bases, with 7 bases between them. The CDR3: CASSYEGHQPQHF. CDR3 in DNA: TGTGCCAGCAGTTACGAGGGCCATCAGCCCCAGCATTTT.

The V gene is TRBV6-5, the J gene TRBJ1-2; TRBD1 matches 9 bases. The germline CDR1 and CDR2 sequences are MNHEY and SVGAGI. This CDR3 region has 14 residues. Unmatched junction bases numbered 6, after V lost 6 bases and J lost 4 bases. This CDR3 is CASRAGDRVYGYTF. CDR3 coding DNA: TGTGCCAGCAGGGCTGGGGACAGGGTCTATGGCTACACCTTC.

This clonotype occurred a few times. The chain has TRBV12-3 or TRBV12-4 and TRBJ2-1; no firm D call. The CDR3 length is 14 residues. Trimming took 2 bases from V and 0 from J, leaving 5 bases between them. DNA of the CDR3: TGTGCCAGCAGTTTACACAGCTCCTACAATGAGCAGTTCTTC. Its translation: CASSLHSSYNEQFF.

The CDR3 nucleotides are TGCGCCAGCAGCTTGGTAGCGGGAGAAGCCTACGAGCAGTACTTC. This sequence encodes CASSLVAGEAYEQYF. This sequence joins TRBV5-1 and TRBJ2-7; 9 positions agree with TRBD2. The germline CDR1 and CDR2 sequences are SGHRS and YFSETQ. V shed 0 bases, J shed 2 bases, and the junction held 3 bases outside the gene matches. This CDR3 is built from 15 residues. The full variable domain, its missing parts supplied by reference TRBV5-1 and TRBJ2-7, is KAGVTQTPRYLIKTRGQQVTLSCSPISGHRSVSWYQQTPGQGLQFLFEYFSETQRNKGNFPGRFSGRQFSNSRSEMNVSTLELGDSALYLCASSLVAGEAYEQYFGPGTRLTVT.

This clonotype has more than one count but fewer than ten. V usage is TRBV7-8 and J usage is TRBJ2-1; no clear D. The germline V and J ends were trimmed by 5 bases and 9 bases, with 17 bases remaining between them. Germline lookup yields CDR1 SGHVS and CDR2 FQNEAQ. The CDR3 contains 14 residues. The CDR3 reads CASSPPDLPIEQFF. As DNA, the CDR3 is TGTGCCAGCAGCCCACCGGACCTCCCCATTGAGCAGTTCTTC. The full variable domain, rest sourced from reference TRBV7-8 and TRBJ2-1, is GAGVSQSPRYKVAKRGQDVALRCDPISGHVSLFWYQQALGQGPEFLTYFQNEAQLDKSGLPSDRFFAERPEGSVSTLKIQRTQQEDSAVYLCASSPPDLPIEQFFGPGTRLTVL.

V usage is TRBV5-5 and J usage is TRBJ1-2; D may be TRBD1 (5 bases). CDR3 length equals 16 residues. Germline CDR1 and CDR2: SGHKS and YYEKEE (reference sequence). V gave up 3 bases and J gave up 2 bases, with 17 bases separating them. The DNA for the CDR3 is TGTGCCAGCAGCTCCACAGGATCTGAGATAAACTATGGCTACACCTTC. It yields the protein CASSSTGSEINYGYTF. Full variable domain (outside the CDR3, taken from reference TRBV5-5 and TRBJ1-2): DAGVTQSPTHLIKTRGQQVTLRCSPISGHKSVSWYQQVLGQGPQFIFQYYEKEERGRGNFPDRFSARQFPNYSSELNVNALLLGDSALYLCASSSTGSEINYGYTFGSGTRLTVV.

This clonotype was detected only a few times. This chain connects TRBV27 to TRBJ2-5; D might be TRBD2 (6 bases). CDR1 and CDR2 (germline): MNHEY, SMNVEV (reference sequence). The CDR3 runs 13 residues. V was clipped by 3 bases and J by 5 bases, with 10 bases between them. CDR3 DNA sequence: TGTGCCAGCAGTTTTGGTGGGGGGGAGACCCAGTACTTC. Its translation is CASSFGGGETQYF.

CDR3 protein: CASILGSTDTQYF. The CDR3 DNA sequence: TGTGCCAGCATCCTCGGGAGCACAGATACGCAGTATTTT. The gene calls are TRBV7-2 and TRBJ2-3; D ambiguous. Trimming removed 7 bases from V and 0 bases from J, with 8 bases in between. The CDR3 covers 13 residues. The germline V gene has CDR1 SGHTA and CDR2 FQGNSA.

This clonotype was counted only a few times. The chain recombines TRBV5-1 with TRBJ2-1, with D possibly being TRBD1 or TRBD2 (5 bases each). Germline-derived CDR1 and CDR2 are SGHRS and YFSETQ. This CDR3 contains 15 residues. Between the trimmed V and J ends, which lost 4 bases and 9 bases, there was a span of 20 bases. The CDR3 reads CASSLSGPTGREQFF. The DNA for the CDR3 is TGCGCCAGCAGCCTCTCGGGGCCCACCGGACGTGAGCAGTTCTTC.

DNA of the CDR3: TGCGCCAGCAGCCAGCCCTTAGCGGGAGGGATCCCTGGGGCCAACGTCCTGACTTTC. This gives the protein CASSQPLAGGIPGANVLTF. The chain recombines TRBV4-1 with TRBJ2-6; 11 nucleotides align to TRBD2. CDR1 and CDR2 from the germline V gene are MGHRA and YSYEKL. This CDR3 is built from 19 residues. Trimming removed 3 bases from V and 2 bases from J; junction bases left unmatched: 9.

This clonotype showed up just a few times. The chain couples TRBV5-1 to TRBJ2-7, with D tentatively TRBD1 or TRBD2 (5 bases each). The length of the CDR3 is 14 residues. Trimming removed 0 bases from V and 3 bases from J, with 10 bases in between. Germline CDR1 and CDR2: SGHRS and YFSETQ. The CDR3 coding sequence is TGCGCCAGCAGCTTGGGTGGGGGAATCTACGAGCAGTACTTC. Translation: CASSLGGGIYEQYF.

The chain carries TRBV4-2 and TRBJ2-7; D perhaps matches TRBD1 (6 bases). Germline V gene sequence: CDR1 LGHNA, CDR2 YNFKEQ. The CDR3 extends over 17 amino acids. V was trimmed by 0 bases and J by 2 bases, leaving 17 bases between them. CDR3 region: CASSQDVRGHRAYEQYF. CDR3 sequence (DNA): TGTGCCAGCAGCCAAGATGTGAGGGGACACCGGGCCTACGAGCAGTACTTC.

The chain carries TRBV29-1 and TRBJ1-1; D perhaps matches TRBD1 (5 bases). Trimming removed 4 bases at V and 2 bases at J, with 8 bases between. The CDR3 is 12 residues long. Germline V CDR1 and CDR2: SQVTM, ANQGSEA. CDR3 region: CSVGGVNTEAFF. The CDR3 nucleotides read TGCAGCGTTGGGGGGGTTAACACTGAAGCTTTCTTT.

A few counts support this clonotype. This chain joins TRBV12-3 or TRBV12-4 and TRBJ2-3, with D uncertain. The V end lost 7 bases, the J end lost 0 bases, and 14 bases lay between the germline ends. The CDR3 runs 15 residues. The CDR3 spells CASTSLMLSTDTQYF. DNA for the CDR3: TGTGCCAGCACCTCGCTAATGCTTAGCACAGATACGCAGTATTTT.

This clonotype turned up a few times. The chain has TRBV15 and TRBJ1-1, with D possibly being TRBD1 (5 bases). Per germline, CDR1 LNHNV and CDR2 YYDKDF (reference sequence). Between the trimmed V and J ends, which lost 1 base and 5 bases, there was a span of 14 bases. This CDR3 region has 15 residues. The CDR3 spells CATSRVEGLGTEAFF. Here the CDR3 DNA reads TGTGCCACCAGCAGAGTCGAGGGGCTCGGGACTGAAGCTTTCTTT.

In the case of this clonotype: A much larger clone sits a single nucleotide away, making a read error possible. The conserved closing phenylalanine or tryptophan is absent in this CDR3, likely reflecting a read error. The chain recombines TRBV6-5 with TRBJ1-2; tentative D call: TRBD1 (5 bases). Trimming cost V 5 bases and J 4 bases, with 11 bases left between them. Germline loops: CDR1 MNHEY, CDR2 SVGAGI. This CDR3 is built from 13 residues. CDR3 sequence reads: CASSKRDGYGYTL. In nucleotides, the CDR3 is TGTGCCAGCAGTAAACGGGACGGCTATGGCTACACCTTA.

The chain joins TRBV5-1 to TRBJ2-5, with TRBD2 matching 15 bases. The germline V gene has CDR1 SGHRS and CDR2 YFSETQ. V lost 0 bases, J lost 5 bases, and 11 bases stayed unmatched. The CDR3 totals 19 residues. This chain's CDR3 is CASSLAGLAGGLVGETQYF. The CDR3 nucleotides read TGCGCCAGCAGCTTGGCCGGACTAGCGGGGGGGCTCGTGGGCGAGACCCAGTACTTC.